The 5 T cell receptor beta chains listed next were all sequenced from one sample in a study of cytomegalovirus exposure and HLA in healthy donors. The study ran its PCR with 60 Vbeta and 13 Jbeta primers. Repertoires were generated with immunoSEQ multiplex PCR, while TCRdb's copy carries only in-frame clones and drops some. The table lists 150,000 or so clones, 60% to 80% of them singletons. Sequenced material: PBMCs. The receptors originated from a man aged 45-65 years in good health and CMV-seropositive.

This clone was seen just once. The chain combines TRBV5-1 with TRBJ2-7, with 7 positions matching TRBD2. The germline V gene has CDR1 SGHRS and CDR2 YFSETQ. The CDR3 covers 15 residues. Trimming took 4 bases from V and 6 from J; bases not matched to a gene: 13. For the CDR3, the DNA is TGCGCCAGCAGCCTCACTAGCGCGAAAAACGGCGAGCAGTACTTC. This gives the protein CASSLTSAKNGEQYF.

The J gene is TRBJ1-2, the V gene TRBV9; D ambiguous. CDR1 and CDR2 from the germline V gene are SGDLS and YYNGEE. V shed 0 bases and J shed 5 bases, with 14 bases lying between them. The CDR3 is made up of 15 amino acids. CDR3 nucleotides: TGTGCCAGCAGCGTAGGCTCCGTGGGCAAGTATGGCTACACCTTC. It codes for CASSVGSVGKYGYTF.

This chain links TRBV7-8 with TRBJ2-3; D gene uncertain. The CDR3 consists of 13 residues. V lost 5 bases and J 5 bases, leaving 11 bases between the germline ends. The germline gives CDR1 SGHVS, CDR2 FQNEAQ. This chain's CDR3 is CASSRGIRDTQYF. The DNA of the CDR3 is TGTGCCAGCAGCCGCGGTATAAGAGATACGCAGTATTTT.

The J gene is TRBJ2-7, the V gene TRBV7-9; a weak D match, TRBD1 (5 bases). This CDR3 has 14 amino acids. CDR1 SEHNR and CDR2 FQNEAQ come from the germline V gene (reference sequence). V was pared by 4 bases and J by 2 bases, with 12 bases between. The CDR3 loop reads CASSSITGTYEQYF. In DNA, the CDR3 is TGTGCCAGCAGCTCAATTACAGGTACCTACGAGCAGTACTTC.

CDR3 sequence reads: CASSPPQGNQPQHF. CDR3 bases: TGTGCCAGCTCACCACCCCAGGGTAATCAGCCCCAGCATTTT. V is TRBV18 and J is TRBJ1-5; weak D call: TRBD1 (5 bases). The CDR3 is made up of 14 amino acids. V dropped 0 bases and J dropped 4 bases, with 7 bases sitting between them. Per the germline V gene, CDR1 is KGHSH and CDR2 is LQKENI.